The source of this T cell receptor beta chain is a study of metastatic and nonmetastatic thyroid tumors. About the study: Where malignant and benign thyroid patients were concerned, repertoires were compared across blood and tumor or nodule tissue.

Germline V CDR1 and CDR2: MNHNS, SASEGT. V lost 7 bases to trimming and J lost 6 bases, with 12 bases between them. The CDR3 length is 12 residues. No treatment of any kind had been given to any patient before thyroid surgery. Study-level points and caveats: Relative to benign nodules, malignant thyroid tumors were reportedly characterized by significantly elevated TCR beta diversity in blood and tumor.

By frequency in the sample, this clone is medium-sized. What it binds is unknown. Under the authors' procedure: Across clinicopathological groups, CDR3 differences served as the basis for building a distant-metastasis classifier for papillary thyroid cancer. MiXCR was used by TCRdb to re-call the PCR reads. The V and J calls and clone size are TCRdb's, not the authors'. Of about 30,000 clones listed, around 25% are singletons. The receptor's source is a female donor with papillary thyroid cancer or a benign thyroid nodule (not recorded which). Some clones in this sample may be carry-over from other donors' samples. The chain uses TRBV6-1 and TRBJ1-2; D gene uncertain. The source material was blood. The CDR3: CASMWKGNGYTF. The CDR3, as DNA: TGTGCCAGCATGTGGAAGGGAAATGGCTACACCTTC.